One sample yielded the 20 T cell receptor beta chains listed below, sequenced in a study of blood T cells in healthy people across ages. With a J-beta primer mix and a sample-barcoded 5' primer, a second PCR ran about 7 to 11 cycles. TCRdb ran MiXCR on the 5' RACE reads and lists one entry per CDR3 protein. The data contain 700,000 to 950,000 distinct CDR3 sequences, roughly 60% of them seen just once; the ten biggest clones take up over 20%. The sequenced material came from blood. The receptors were gathered from a man aged 25 to 40 in good health.

The CDR3 spells CASSVWGGTEAFF. The DNA for the CDR3 is TGTGCCAGCAGCGTTTGGGGTGGAACTGAAGCTTTCTTT. The chain employs TRBV9 and TRBJ1-1; no clear D gene. This CDR3 spans 13 amino acids. Germline V CDR1 and CDR2: SGDLS, YYNGEE. V was clipped by 2 bases and J by 5 bases, with 10 bases between them.

This clonotype was picked up a small number of times. The CDR3 reads CSGRVEKLFF. The CDR3 nucleotides read TGCAGCGGGAGGGTAGAAAAACTGTTTTTT. This rearrangement joins TRBV29-1 to TRBJ1-4; D remains ambiguous. This CDR3 contains 10 residues. V was pared by 7 bases and J by 8 bases, with 8 bases between. Germline CDR1 and CDR2: SQVTM and ANQGSEA.

As to this clonotype: The junction and the germline gene differ at one end; a read error may be behind it. The J gene is TRBJ2-5, the V gene TRBV4-2, with D uncertain. Germline V gene data show CDR1 as LGHNA and CDR2 as YNFKEQ. The CDR3 covers 14 residues. CDR3 in amino acids: CVSSQVALGETQYF. The CDR3 coding sequence is TGTGTCAGCAGCCAAGTAGCTCTCGGAGAGACCCAGTACTTC.

This chain links TRBV3-1 with TRBJ2-3, with TRBD2 matching over 10 bases. Germline loops: CDR1 LGHDT, CDR2 YNNKEL (reference sequence). V dropped 4 bases and J dropped 2; count of bases not matched to a gene: 12. The CDR3 loop spans 18 amino acids. The CDR3: CASSPSGGDWKNTDTQYF. The CDR3 coding sequence is TGTGCCAGCAGCCCCAGCGGGGGGGACTGGAAAAACACAGATACGCAGTATTTT.

The chain uses TRBV10-3 and TRBJ2-7; D is perhaps TRBD2 (6 bases). The germline V gene has CDR1 ENHRY and CDR2 SYGVKD. This CDR3 is 12 amino acids long. The CDR3 nucleotides read TGTGCGGTTGGGCGGGGAGCCTACGAGCAGTACTTC. Translated: CAVGRGAYEQYF.

This clonotype was seen many times. This sequence joins TRBV5-1 and TRBJ1-4, with no clear D. There are 14 residues in the CDR3. The V end lost 4 bases, the J end lost 8 bases, and 15 bases lay between the germline ends. The germline CDR1 and CDR2 sequences are SGHRS and YFSETQ. CDR3: CASSLVGREEKLFF. The CDR3, as DNA: TGCGCCAGCAGCCTCGTGGGGAGGGAAGAAAAACTGTTTTTT. The complete variable domain, with remaining parts taken from reference TRBV5-1 and TRBJ1-4, reads KAGVTQTPRYLIKTRGQQVTLSCSPISGHRSVSWYQQTPGQGLQFLFEYFSETQRNKGNFPGRFSGRQFSNSRSEMNVSTLELGDSALYLCASSLVGREEKLFFGSGTQLSVL.

This clonotype has a handful of counts. The chain has TRBV9 and TRBJ2-5; D not certain. V lost 1 base and J 5 bases, leaving 9 bases between the germline ends. CDR1 is SGDLS, CDR2 YYNGEE, per germline. The CDR3 extends over 13 amino acids. CDR3 in amino acids: CASSVSIWETQYF. The CDR3 DNA follows: TGTGCCAGCAGCGTATCTATCTGGGAGACCCAGTACTTC.

This clonotype appeared a few times. V usage is TRBV11-1 and J usage is TRBJ2-3, with D perhaps being TRBD1 or TRBD2 (5 bases each). Per the germline V gene, CDR1 is SGHAT and CDR2 is FQDESV (reference sequence). Trimming took 3 bases from V and 3 from J, leaving 16 bases between them. The CDR3 length is 16 residues. As DNA, the CDR3 is TGTGCCAGCAGCTTTCAGGGACGAGCTGTAACAGATACGCAGTATTTT. Translating gives CASSFQGRAVTDTQYF.

The chain carries TRBV7-2 and TRBJ2-4; 11 bases line up with TRBD2. The ends lost 10 bases at V and 13 bases at J; junction bases unmatched: 9. CDR3 length: 12 residues. Germline CDR1 reads SGHTA; CDR2 reads FQGNSA. The DNA of the CDR3 is TGTGCCACCGGGGCTAGCGGGGGGAAGCAGTACTTC. It translates to CATGASGGKQYF.

The rearrangement joins TRBV7-2 to TRBJ1-5; perhaps TRBD1 as D (5 bases). From germline, CDR1 is SGHTA and CDR2 FQGNSA. Trimming stripped 4 bases from V and 11 bases from J, with 12 bases between. The length of the CDR3 is 12 residues. The CDR3 loop reads CASSWGGSAQHF. DNA for the CDR3: TGTGCCAGCAGCTGGGGGGGTAGTGCCCAGCATTTT.

The chain joins TRBV6-5 to TRBJ2-1; 7 nucleotides align to TRBD2. V trimming: 7 bases; J trimming: 13 bases; junction bases outside the gene matches: 10. The V gene's germline CDR1 is MNHEY and CDR2 SVGAGI. The CDR3 is made up of 12 amino acids. As DNA, the CDR3 is TGTGCCAGCACCACAGCGGGACTACAACAGTTCTTC. This sequence encodes CASTTAGLQQFF.

This clonotype was detected a few times. A read error may explain this, as a much larger clone is one base away. The chain uses TRBV5-5 and TRBJ1-2, with D perhaps TRBD1 (5 bases). The CDR3 consists of 13 residues. V dropped 3 bases and J dropped 2 bases, with 8 bases sitting between them. From germline, CDR1 is SGHKS and CDR2 YYEKEE (reference sequence). The CDR3 region has the DNA TGTGCCAGCAGCTGGGACCTAAACTATGGCTACACCTTC. Protein: CASSWDLNYGYTF.

In its sample, this clonotype was seen a few times. This chain connects TRBV7-2 to TRBJ1-4; 7 bases align to TRBD1. CDR1 and CDR2 (germline): SGHTA, FQGNSA. There are 14 residues in the CDR3. V lost 5 bases, J lost 6 bases, and 6 bases stayed unmatched. CDR3 residues: CASSPDRWDEKLFF. The CDR3 bases are TGTGCCAGCAGCCCGGACAGGTGGGATGAAAAACTGTTTTTT.

The J gene is TRBJ1-1, the V gene TRBV29-1; tentatively, D is TRBD1 (5 bases). The germline V gene has CDR1 SQVTM and CDR2 ANQGSEA. Between the trimmed V and J ends, which lost 5 bases and 7 bases, there was a span of 23 bases. This CDR3 has 15 amino acids. The CDR3 DNA reads as TGCAGCGTTCTTCCACCCGGGACTCATACTCTTGAAGCTTTCTTT. This codes for CSVLPPGTHTLEAFF.

This clonotype was seen ten or more times. J is TRBJ2-7 and V is TRBV28; possible D gene TRBD2, 6 bases. V was shortened by 5 bases and J by 3 bases, with 14 bases between the two germline ends. This CDR3 has 14 residues. Germline V CDR1 and CDR2: MDHEN, SYDVKM. CDR3 sequence (DNA): TGTGCCAGCAGTAGCACGGGACTCAGCTACGAGCAGTACTTC. It encodes CASSSTGLSYEQYF.

This chain uses TRBV27 with TRBJ2-2; 10 bases match TRBD1. Looked up from germline, CDR1 is MNHEY and CDR2 is SMNVEV (reference sequence). V was clipped by 5 bases and J by 5 bases; unmatched bases: 5. CDR3 length: 15 amino acids. Written as DNA, the CDR3 is TGTGCCAGCAGTCGGGGACAGGGGAAGACCGGGGAGCTGTTTTTT. It translates to CASSRGQGKTGELFF.

The chain joins TRBV29-1 to TRBJ2-5; TRBD1 matches at 10 bases. The germline V gene has CDR1 SQVTM and CDR2 ANQGSEA. There are 12 residues in the CDR3. With 3 bases clipped from V and 13 bases from J, the junction kept 8 bases outside the gene matches. The CDR3 nucleotides are TGCAGCGTTGAGTTGGGACAGGGGTGCCGGTACTTC. Translation gives CSVELGQGCRYF.

The gene calls are TRBV15 and TRBJ2-4, with a possible D match to TRBD2 (6 bases). The CDR3 contains 17 residues. Trimming cost V 6 bases and J 2 bases, with 20 bases left between them. Germline loops: CDR1 LNHNV, CDR2 YYDKDF (reference sequence). CDR3 loop: CATSLLARRETKNIQYF. CDR3 nucleotide sequence: TGTGCCACCAGTCTCCTTGCCCGGAGGGAGACCAAAAACATTCAGTACTTC. The entire variable domain, with the rest obtained from reference TRBV15 and TRBJ2-4, is as follows: DAMVIQNPRYQVTQFGKPVTLSCSQTLNHNVMYWYQQKSSQAPKLLFHYYDKDFNNEADTPDNFQSRRPNTSFCFLDIRSPGLGDTAMYLCATSLLARRETKNIQYFGAGTRLSVL.

The rearrangement joins TRBV7-9 to TRBJ2-3; a weak D match, TRBD1 (6 bases). The CDR3 covers 16 residues. Looked up from germline, CDR1 is SEHNR and CDR2 is FQNEAQ (reference sequence). V lost 5 bases and J 2 bases, leaving 17 bases between the germline ends. The CDR3 sequence: CASSPPGSGDTDTQYF. CDR3 nucleotides: TGTGCCAGCAGCCCCCCGGGGTCAGGGGACACAGATACGCAGTATTTT.

This clonotype appeared a few times. The chain couples TRBV18 to TRBJ2-3; maybe TRBD2 (6 bases). The CDR3 spans 14 residues. In germline, CDR1 is KGHSH, CDR2 LQKENI. Trimming stripped 6 bases from V and 9 bases from J, with 19 bases between. The CDR3 is CASSPSRDSQTQYF. The CDR3 nucleotides are TGTGCCAGCTCGCCCAGCCGGGACTCGCAAACGCAGTATTTT.